The clone carrying this T cell receptor beta chain came up a few times. How the authors handled the data: ImmunoSEQ output held junction-only sequences without quality scores, so filtering differed. Profiled with immunoSEQ multiplex PCR; TCRdb holds only in-frame clones, not every one. V, J and clone size were drawn from that table, and D and trimming were deduced from the DNA. The table has a few million clones, approximately 96% seen once. This sample stems from a study of shared clonotypes between healthy human individuals. The V end lost 6 bases, the J end lost 8 bases, and 11 bases lay between the germline ends. CDR1 and CDR2 from the germline V gene are SGHAT and FQNNGV. The CDR3 covers 13 residues.

The genes are TRBV11-2 and TRBJ1-6; TRBD1 is a possible D gene (6 bases). The sample comprised naive CD4+ T cells sorted from blood. Specified subset: CD45RA+ positively selected. The clonotype originates from a man younger than 35 in good health. Here the CDR3 reads CASRRDTYSPLHF. Written as DNA, the CDR3 is TGTGCCAGCAGGAGGGACACCTATTCACCCCTCCACTTT.